A single sample gave rise to the 2 T cell receptor beta chains below, sequenced in a study of cytomegalovirus exposure and HLA in healthy donors. Clones were read by immunoSEQ multiplex PCR, and TCRdb kept only the in-frame ones, dropping some. In the table there are nearly 200,000 clones, about 79% of which are singletons. The sample taken for sequencing was PBMCs. Receptors were obtained from a woman in her twenties or thirties in good health and CMV-seropositive.

The chain joins TRBV2 to TRBJ2-1, with a weak D call TRBD2 (5 bases). V lost 6 bases to trimming and J lost 4 bases, with 10 bases between them. This CDR3 spans 13 amino acids. Germline CDR1 is SNHLY and CDR2 is FYNNEI. The CDR3 sequence: CASSRERYNEQFF. CDR3 in DNA: TGTGCCAGCAGCCGGGAACGGTACAATGAGCAGTTCTTC.

J is TRBJ2-1 and V is TRBV5-6, with TRBD2 matching 7 bases. The CDR3 is 15 amino acids. The V and J ends lost 4 bases and 8 bases, in that order; junction bases with no gene match: 12. Per the germline V gene, CDR1 is SGHDT and CDR2 is YYEEEE. Here the CDR3 reads CASSQKASGGYEQFF. In DNA form, the CDR3 reads TGTGCCAGCAGCCAGAAGGCTAGCGGTGGGTATGAGCAGTTCTTC.